The clone carrying this T cell receptor beta chain was seen ten or more times. This sample is drawn from a study of identical twins. TCRdb recomputed calls from the 5' RACE reads with MiXCR, one row per CDR3 protein. The sample gives about 250,000 distinct CDR3 sequences, roughly an eighth of which show up once; around 9.5% is in the top ten. The CDR3 has 15 amino acids. V was pared by 1 base and J by 4 bases, with 13 bases between. Germline assignment: CDR1 MGHRA and CDR2 YSYEKL. Source material: memory (CD45RO+) T cells sorted from blood. This receptor was taken from a woman between 18 and 30 years old in good health. The J gene is TRBJ1-1, the V gene TRBV4-1; TRBD1 might be the D (5 bases). The chain's CDR3 is CASSQGGIPITEAFF. The DNA of the CDR3 is TGCGCCAGCAGCCAAGGGGGGATTCCGATCACTGAAGCTTTCTTT.